Listed here are 29 T cell receptor beta chains from one sample, sequenced in a study of T cells in Graves' hyperthyroidism and ophthalmopathy. RNA transcripts were the template for amplifying TCR beta CDR3 regions. In the first-round RT-PCR of the TCR CDR3, the HTBI primer set was used. TCRdb analysed the multiplex PCR reads with MiXCR anew, one entry per CDR3 protein. There are 500,000 to 650,000 distinct CDR3 sequences in the sample; about 14% occur only once, and 12% lies in the top ten. Sample: blood. The origin of the receptors is a woman between 50 and 59 years old with Graves' ophthalmopathy.

This clonotype was seen at least ten times. V and J are TRBV7-3 and TRBJ1-2, with D uncertain. The CDR3 is 16 residues long. The V gene lost 1 base and the J gene lost 4 bases, with 16 bases spanning the gap. Germline V gene data show CDR1 as SGHTA and CDR2 as FQGTGA. CDR3 nucleotides: TGTGCCAGCAGCTTAATTCCCCGGGGTTTCGGCTATGGCTACACCTTC. This gives the protein CASSLIPRGFGYGYTF.

The sample holds many counts of this clonotype. The gene calls are TRBV28 and TRBJ1-2, with TRBD1 identical over 7 bases. Germline CDR1 reads MDHEN; CDR2 reads SYDVKM. The CDR3 covers 14 residues. With 2 bases clipped from V and 7 bases from J, the junction kept 7 bases outside the gene matches. The CDR3 loop reads CASSLSGAGGGYTF. DNA of the CDR3: TGTGCCAGCAGTTTAAGCGGGGCAGGGGGTGGCTACACCTTC.

This clonotype was detected ten times or more. This chain joins TRBV3-1 and TRBJ2-7; 7 nucleotides agree with TRBD2. V was clipped by 4 bases and J by 6 bases; unmatched bases: 9. There are 14 residues in the CDR3. CDR1 LGHDT and CDR2 YNNKEL come from the germline V gene (reference sequence). The CDR3, as DNA: TGTGCCAGCAGCCCCAACCGACTAGCTGGCGAGCAGTACTTC. Amino acids: CASSPNRLAGEQYF.

This clonotype occurred many times. The gene calls are TRBV20-1 and TRBJ2-5; TRBD2 aligns across 11 bases. The CDR3 covers 16 residues. V trimming: 0 bases; J trimming: 2 bases; junction bases outside the gene matches: 5. Germline CDR1 DFQATT, CDR2 SNEGSKA (reference sequence). The CDR3 nucleotides read TGCAGTGCTAGAGAACTAGCGGGGGACCTACAAGAGACCCAGTACTTC. It specifies CSARELAGDLQETQYF.

This clonotype was counted at least ten times. This chain links TRBV20-1 with TRBJ2-6, with D hard to call. Germline CDR1 reads DFQATT; CDR2 reads SNEGSKA (reference sequence). The CDR3 spans 13 residues. With 1 base removed from V and 5 bases from J, the gap between germline ends came to 6 bases. The CDR3 DNA reads as TGCAGTGCTAGAGGTGGCTGGGCCAACGTCCTGACTTTC. Protein: CSARGGWANVLTF.

This clonotype has just a few counts. The chain carries TRBV6-1 and TRBJ1-5, with D unresolved. V was clipped by 4 bases and J by 7 bases, with 17 bases between them. CDR1 MNHNS and CDR2 SASEGT come from the germline V gene. The CDR3 sequence is 15 residues long. In DNA form, the CDR3 reads TGTGCCAGCAGTGGGTCTTCGGCGACGGTGCAGCCCCAGCATTTT. It translates to CASSGSSATVQPQHF.

In this sample, this clonotype turned up a few times. The CDR3 DNA follows: TGTGCCAGCAGCTGGGGACTAGCGGAGCTGAGCTCCTACAATGAGCAGTTCTTC. It is translated as CASSWGLAELSSYNEQFF. The rearrangement links TRBV5-4 to TRBJ2-1; 11 bases fit TRBD2. Germline values: CDR1 SGHNT, CDR2 YYREEE (reference sequence). This CDR3 contains 18 residues. Germline trimming cut 3 bases from V and 0 bases from J; bases unmatched to any gene: 8.

This clonotype has a count of ten or more. The V call is TRBV2, the J call TRBJ2-1; 7 bases line up with TRBD1. The germline V gene encodes CDR1 SNHLY and CDR2 FYNNEI. The junction had 6 bases not matched to a gene; V was cut back by 6 bases and J by 7 bases. CDR3 length: 13 amino acids. In DNA, the CDR3 is TGTGCCAGCAGCAAAGACAGGGATAATGAGCAGTTCTTC. It translates to CASSKDRDNEQFF.

Worth noting for this clonotype: One junction end does not reproduce the germline sequence, and a read error may be involved. This chain joins TRBV20-1 and TRBJ1-6; TRBD1 is a possible D gene (5 bases). The V gene's germline CDR1 is DFQATT and CDR2 SNEGSKA (reference sequence). This CDR3 contains 15 residues. CDR3 DNA: TGCAGTGCTCGAGACCGGGACTTCTATAATTCACCCCTCCACTTT. Protein product: CSARDRDFYNSPLHF.

This clonotype has only a few counts. The chain joins TRBV6-1 to TRBJ1-3; 8 positions match TRBD1. Per the germline V gene, CDR1 is MNHNS and CDR2 is SASEGT. This CDR3 comprises 14 residues. V lost 5 bases to trimming and J lost 4 bases; unmatched junction nucleotides: 4. The DNA of the CDR3 is TGTGCCAGCAGTATGACAGGGGCCGGAAACACCATATATTTT. It encodes CASSMTGAGNTIYF.

Ten or more counts support this clonotype. V gene TRBV3-1 combines with J gene TRBJ2-1, with 9 bases aligning to TRBD2. This CDR3 has 16 amino acids. Trimming removed 2 bases from V and 5 bases from J; junction bases left unmatched: 7. Germline loops: CDR1 LGHDT, CDR2 YNNKEL (reference sequence). In DNA, the CDR3 is TGTGCCAGCAGCCAACTAGGACTAGCGCAAAACAATGAGCAGTTCTTC. This translates into CASSQLGLAQNNEQFF.

This chain links TRBV7-2 with TRBJ2-1, with 9 nucleotides matching TRBD2. Germline V gene sequence: CDR1 SGHTA, CDR2 FQGNSA. The junction had 7 bases not matched to a gene; V was cut back by 4 bases and J by 15 bases. The CDR3 consists of 12 residues. In DNA form, the CDR3 reads TGTGCCAGCAGCTCCTACGTTAGCGGGAGGTTCTTC. This gives the protein CASSSYVSGRFF.

This clonotype has ten or more counts. J is TRBJ2-5 and V is TRBV28; 7 nucleotides match TRBD1. Germline CDR1 reads MDHEN; CDR2 reads SYDVKM. With V trimmed by 4 bases and J by 7 bases, 18 bases remained unmatched. This CDR3 contains 17 residues. This CDR3 is CASSSPLPRQGGGTQYF. The CDR3 coding sequence is TGTGCCAGCAGTTCCCCCCTCCCCCGACAGGGTGGAGGGACCCAGTACTTC. Together with reference TRBV28 and TRBJ2-5, the CDR3 gives the full variable domain: DVKVTQSSRYLVKRTGEKVFLECVQDMDHENMFWYRQDPGLGLRLIYFSYDVKMKEKGDIPEGYSVSREKKERFSLILESASTNQTSMYLCASSSPLPRQGGGTQYFGPGTRLLVL.

The genes are TRBV4-3 and TRBJ2-7, with 8 bases lining up with TRBD1. Trimming at V came to 0 bases and at J to 3 bases, leaving 4 bases not matched to a gene. This CDR3 contains 15 residues. Germline loops: CDR1 LGHNA, CDR2 YSLEER. CDR3 bases: TGCGCCAGCAGCCAAGATCAGGGGGCGGTCTACGAGCAGTACTTC. This codes for CASSQDQGAVYEQYF.

This clonotype was seen at least ten times. The chain has TRBV7-8 and TRBJ2-2; D possibly corresponds to TRBD2 (5 bases). Germline CDR1 reads SGHVS; CDR2 reads FQNEAQ. This CDR3 contains 15 residues. V lost 0 bases, J lost 3 bases, and 8 bases lay in between. CDR3 sequence (DNA): TGTGCCAGCAGCTTAGCGGGAGTCTACACCGGGGAGCTGTTTTTT. It is translated as CASSLAGVYTGELFF.

The V gene is TRBV19, the J gene TRBJ2-7; 10 positions agree with TRBD1. The CDR3 totals 15 residues. Looked up from germline, CDR1 is LNHDA and CDR2 is SQIVND (reference sequence). The J segment lost 3 bases and the V segment lost 1 base, leaving 3 bases of the junction unmatched. CDR3 region: CASSIAGQGNYEQYF. The CDR3 nucleotides are TGTGCCAGTAGTATAGCGGGACAGGGGAACTACGAGCAGTACTTC.

The V and J genes are TRBV20-1 and TRBJ2-1; 12 bases fit TRBD2. The CDR3 has 18 amino acids. In germline, CDR1 is DFQATT, CDR2 SNEGSKA (reference sequence). Trimming took 5 bases from V and 4 from J; bases not matched to a gene: 15. CDR3 protein: CSASGTSGLQEWYNEQFF. CDR3 nucleotide sequence: TGCAGTGCTTCCGGGACTAGCGGGCTCCAAGAGTGGTACAATGAGCAGTTCTTC.

The V and J genes are TRBV28 and TRBJ2-7, with D possibly matching TRBD1 (6 bases). CDR1 and CDR2 from the germline V gene are MDHEN and SYDVKM. V was shortened by 5 bases and J by 3 bases, with 14 bases between the two germline ends. CDR3 length: 14 residues. CDR3 protein: CASSPQGSGYEQYF. The CDR3 DNA reads as TGTGCCAGCAGTCCCCAGGGGTCCGGCTACGAGCAGTACTTC.

This clonotype showed up just a few times. The chain employs TRBV19 and TRBJ1-5; 8 nucleotides line up with TRBD1. The CDR3 loop spans 14 amino acids. Germline CDR1 and CDR2: LNHDA and SQIVND (reference sequence). Trimming at V came to 1 base and at J to 7 bases, leaving 3 bases not matched to a gene. CDR3 sequence reads: CASSIGTGFQPQHF. Written as DNA, the CDR3 is TGTGCCAGTAGTATAGGGACAGGGTTCCAGCCCCAGCATTTT.

In its sample, this clonotype was seen many times. J is TRBJ2-5 and V is TRBV27; D may be TRBD1 or TRBD2 (5 bases each). Trimming took 8 bases from V and 3 from J, leaving 19 bases between them. Germline V gene data show CDR1 as MNHEY and CDR2 as SMNVEV (reference sequence). The length of the CDR3 is 15 residues. The CDR3 spells CASQGNTGTEETQYF. Here the CDR3 DNA reads TGTGCCAGCCAAGGGAATACCGGGACCGAAGAGACCCAGTACTTC.

This clonotype was observed at least ten times. The genes are TRBV12-3 or TRBV12-4 and TRBJ2-3, with TRBD2 identical over 10 bases. CDR3 length: 16 amino acids. J was trimmed by 5 bases and V by 2 bases; bases with no gene match: 7. CDR3 sequence (DNA): TGTGCCAGCAGTTTACTGCTAGCGGGAGTAATAGATACGCAGTATTTT. Translation: CASSLLLAGVIDTQYF.

This clonotype was seen ten or more times. The chain recombines TRBV3-1 with TRBJ2-1, with 9 positions matching TRBD2. The CDR3 covers 16 residues. V gave up 3 bases and J gave up 4 bases; unmatched junction bases: 7. Germline assignment: CDR1 LGHDT and CDR2 YNNKEL (reference sequence). CDR3 sequence (DNA): TGTGCCAGCAGCCATTGGATACTAGCGGGTTACAATGAGCAGTTCTTC. Translated: CASSHWILAGYNEQFF.

Many counts were recorded for this clonotype. The genes are TRBV18 and TRBJ2-7; 8 positions match TRBD2. Germline V lookup: CDR1 KGHSH, CDR2 LQKENI. Unmatched junction bases numbered 4, after V lost 1 base and J lost 2 bases. CDR3 length: 15 amino acids. The CDR3 DNA reads as TGTGCCAGCTCACCACTGCGGGAGGCCACCTACGAGCAGTACTTC. Encoded protein: CASSPLREATYEQYF.

This clonotype was counted many times. V gene TRBV20-1 combines with J gene TRBJ2-4, with 7 bases matching TRBD2. With V trimmed by 6 bases and J by 3 bases, 14 bases remained unmatched. There are 16 residues in the CDR3. The germline V gene encodes CDR1 DFQATT and CDR2 SNEGSKA (reference sequence). CDR3 in amino acids: CSAVDGGSGVKNIQYF. As DNA, the CDR3 is TGCAGTGCCGTCGATGGGGGGAGCGGGGTCAAAAACATTCAGTACTTC.

The chain uses TRBV29-1 and TRBJ2-1; 12 bases are shared with TRBD2. Trimming removed 4 bases from V and 0 bases from J; junction bases left unmatched: 7. Germline V gene data show CDR1 as SQVTM and CDR2 as ANQGSEA. This CDR3 has 17 residues. Here the CDR3 DNA reads TGCAGCGTTGGGGGACTAGCGGGTAAAAGCTCCTACAATGAGCAGTTCTTC. As protein: CSVGGLAGKSSYNEQFF.

This clonotype was counted between two and nine times. A single base separates this from a much larger clone, so it may be a read error. The chain is built from TRBV6-2 or TRBV6-3 and TRBJ2-1; 10 bases map to TRBD2. The CDR3 length is 15 residues. The germline CDR1 and CDR2 sequences are MNHEY and SVGEGT. In DNA, the CDR3 is TGTGCCTGCAGTTACGCACTAGCGGGGCACAATGAGCAGTTCTTC. It specifies CACSYALAGHNEQFF.

The sample holds many counts of this clonotype. The V call is TRBV2, the J call TRBJ1-5; D might be TRBD1 (5 bases). This CDR3 has 12 residues. Germline V gene lookup returns CDR1 SNHLY and CDR2 FYNNEI. Trimming left V 4 bases short and J 7 bases short, with 8 bases between. CDR3 residues: CASSVTGQPQHF. The CDR3 DNA is TGTGCCAGCAGTGTAACAGGACAGCCCCAGCATTTT. The full variable domain, in which reference TRBV2 and TRBJ1-5 provide the parts outside the CDR3, is EPEVTQTPSHQVTQMGQEVILRCVPISNHLYFYWYRQILGQKVEFLVSFYNNEISEKSEIFDDQFSVERPDGSNFTLKIRSTKLEDSAMYFCASSVTGQPQHFGDGTRLSIL.

This clonotype occurred many times. The CDR3 reads CASSLFIMRGWQPQHF. The CDR3 bases are TGTGCCAGCAGTTTATTTATTATGCGGGGGTGGCAGCCCCAGCATTTT. The chain couples TRBV28 to TRBJ1-5; possible D gene TRBD1, 5 bases. The CDR3 length is 16 residues. Germline CDR1 reads MDHEN; CDR2 reads SYDVKM. Trimming stripped 1 base from V and 7 bases from J, with 17 bases between.

DNA for the CDR3: TGCGCCAGCAGCCAGGGACTAGCGGGAGGTAGAACCTACGAGCAGTACTTC. The encoded protein is CASSQGLAGGRTYEQYF. The chain is built from TRBV5-1 and TRBJ2-7, with TRBD2 matching over 15 bases. J lost 2 bases, V lost 4 bases, and 7 bases had no gene match. Germline V CDR1 and CDR2: SGHRS, YFSETQ. CDR3 length equals 17 residues.